This is a list of T cell receptor beta chains from one sample in a study of vaccination and CD4 T cells after COVID-19. For these TCRs, the target antigens are not known. TCRdb used MiXCR to reprocess the PCR reads, holding one entry per CDR3 protein. This table holds 15,000 to 20,000 distinct CDR3 sequences, roughly 71% found once. The sequencing input was CD4+ T cells from blood, cultured in vitro. The receptors shown here come from a human donor who had recovered from COVID-19. CDR3s include the opening cysteine and the closing phenylalanine or tryptophan. Each record gives: V gene, D gene, clone size, J gene, CDR3 protein, CDR3 DNA. A D gene is named only where the DNA matches it firmly. Size values are once, few and many counts, or a class for expanded clones, and some rows have none.

>TRBV15|-|-|TRBJ2-5
CATSGGPEDKETQYF
TGTGCCACCAGCGGGGGACCGGAGGATAAAGAGACCCAGTACTTC
>TRBV15|TRBD1|few|TRBJ1-2
CATSTQTGLVGYTF
TGTGCCACCAGCACTCAGACAGGGCTAGTTGGCTACACCTTC
>TRBV19|-|-|TRBJ1-1
CASSFRGTGGTEAFF
TGTGCCAGTAGTTTCCGGGGGACCGGAGGCACTGAAGCTTTCTTT
>TRBV4-2|TRBD2|-|TRBJ2-3
CASSQGVLLREAPDTQYF
TGTGCCAGCAGCCAAGGGGTTCTTTTGCGGGAGGCCCCAGATACGCAGTATTTT
>TRBV7-2|-|-|TRBJ2-7
CASSLGSGAGAGEQYF
TGTGCCAGCAGCTTAGGCTCGGGGGCCGGGGCCGGCGAGCAGTACTTC
>TRBV25-1|-|-|TRBJ1-2
CASKPNRVTNYGYTF
TGTGCCAGCAAACCTAACAGGGTGACTAACTATGGCTACACCTTC
>TRBV19|TRBD1|-|TRBJ1-5
CASSRDRGIQPQHF
TGTGCCAGTAGCAGGGACAGGGGGATTCAGCCCCAGCATTTT
>TRBV6-5|-|-|TRBJ1-5
CASSYGSAVNQPQHF
TGTGCCAGCAGTTACGGGTCGGCAGTAAATCAGCCCCAGCATTTT
>TRBV7-2|-|once|TRBJ2-5
CASSRDGTQETQYF
TGTGCCAGCAGCAGAGATGGGACCCAAGAGACCCAGTACTTC
>TRBV6-5|-|-|TRBJ1-6
CASSYGSVQQSYNSPLHF
TGTGCCAGCAGTTACGGTTCGGTCCAGCAGTCCTATAATTCACCCCTCCACTTT
>TRBV19|-|-|TRBJ1-5
CASSIRSSNQPQHF
TGTGCCAGTAGTATCAGATCTAGCAATCAGCCCCAGCATTTT
>TRBV28|TRBD2|-|TRBJ2-2
CASMNSGRVTGELFF
TGTGCCAGCATGAATAGCGGGAGGGTAACCGGGGAGCTGTTTTTT
>TRBV28|-|-|TRBJ2-5
CASSFGGGGGETQYF
TGTGCCAGCAGTTTTGGGGGGGGCGGGGGCGAGACCCAGTACTTC
>TRBV7-8|TRBD1|once|TRBJ1-6
CASSLIRQGHSPLHF
TGTGCCAGCAGCTTAATCCGACAGGGGCATTCACCCCTCCACTTT
>TRBV7-9|TRBD1|-|TRBJ1-2
CASTSGTENYGYTF
TGTGCCAGCACCTCCGGGACAGAGAACTATGGCTACACCTTC
>TRBV7-2|TRBD1|-|TRBJ1-5
CASSRQGAGQPQHF
TGTGCCAGCAGCCGACAGGGGGCCGGTCAGCCCCAGCATTTT
>TRBV20-1|TRBD2|-|TRBJ2-2
CSAGRGLAGGNTGELFF
TGCAGTGCTGGAAGGGGACTAGCGGGGGGGAACACCGGGGAGCTGTTTTTT
>TRBV27|-|-|TRBJ2-7
CASSLDPPYEQYF
TGTGCCAGCAGTCTGGACCCACCCTACGAGCAGTACTTC
>TRBV20-1|-|-|TRBJ1-5
CSAEVGGGNQPQHF
TGCAGTGCAGAGGTGGGTGGCGGCAATCAGCCCCAGCATTTT
>TRBV7-2|-|-|TRBJ2-4
CASSRSPKNIQYF
TGTGCCAGCAGCCGCTCCCCCAAAAACATTCAGTACTTC
>TRBV6-1|-|-|TRBJ1-1
CASRTRDNTEAFF
TGTGCCAGCAGGACCAGGGATAACACTGAAGCTTTCTTT
>TRBV27|TRBD1|-|TRBJ2-4
CASRDLGQGKNIQYF
TGTGCCAGCCGGGATTTGGGACAGGGAAAGAACATTCAGTACTTC
>TRBV28|-|-|TRBJ1-2
CASMGPVSNYGYTF
TGTGCCAGCATGGGCCCAGTTTCCAACTATGGCTACACCTTC
>TRBV2|-|-|TRBJ1-6
CASSFPLGGIRSPLHF
TGTGCCAGCAGTTTCCCGTTGGGGGGGATAAGATCACCCCTCCACTTT
>TRBV20-1|-|-|TRBJ2-7
CSAYQGKAYEQYF
TGCAGTGCTTACCAGGGGAAAGCCTACGAGCAGTACTTC
>TRBV19|-|-|TRBJ1-1
CASSRSGGTEAFF
TGTGCCAGTAGTCGCTCGGGGGGGACTGAAGCTTTCTTT
>TRBV5-6|-|-|TRBJ1-1
CASSLAMGDTEAFF
TGTGCCAGCAGCTTGGCTATGGGGGACACTGAAGCTTTCTTT
>TRBV6-1|TRBD1|-|TRBJ1-2
CASSRGQTGARGYTF
TGTGCCAGCAGTCGTGGACAGACAGGGGCGAGGGGCTACACCTTC
>TRBV6-1|TRBD2|-|TRBJ2-7
CASRTWTSGGTAQYF
TGTGCCAGCAGGACTTGGACTAGCGGGGGGACGGCGCAGTACTTC
>TRBV7-2|TRBD1|-|TRBJ2-3
CASSPDRGGTDTQYF
TGTGCCAGCAGCCCGGACAGGGGTGGCACAGATACGCAGTATTTT
>TRBV20-1|-|few|TRBJ1-1
CSAITGFWNTEAFF
TGCAGTGCTATAACAGGGTTTTGGAACACTGAAGCTTTCTTT
>TRBV7-2|TRBD1|once|TRBJ2-7
CASSSAGTVTYEQYF
TGTGCCAGCAGCTCGGCCGGGACAGTTACCTACGAGCAGTACTTC
>TRBV20-1|TRBD2|-|TRBJ2-7
CSARFGLAGYEQYF
TGCAGTGCCAGATTCGGTCTAGCGGGCTACGAGCAGTACTTC
>TRBV7-2|-|-|TRBJ1-5
CASSLAAYSNQPQHF
TGTGCCAGCAGCTTGGCGGCTTATAGCAATCAGCCCCAGCATTTT
>TRBV6-2/TRBV6-3|-|once|TRBJ1-2
CASRPGGFYGYTF
TGTGCCAGCAGACCGGGGGGTTTCTATGGCTACACCTTC
>TRBV7-3|TRBD2|once|TRBJ2-3
CASSPGGGTSGRHTQYF
TGTGCCAGCAGCCCCGGGGGGGGGACTAGCGGGAGGCATACGCAGTATTTT
>TRBV4-3|-|-|TRBJ2-7
CASARGVGVYEQYF
TGCGCCAGCGCCCGAGGGGTTGGAGTCTACGAGCAGTACTTC
>TRBV12-3/TRBV12-4|-|-|TRBJ1-1
CASRKLGGNTEAFF
TGTGCCAGCAGGAAATTAGGGGGGAACACTGAAGCTTTCTTT
>TRBV19|-|few|TRBJ1-1
CASSMPNPYTEAFF
TGTGCCAGTAGTATGCCCAATCCGTACACTGAAGCTTTCTTT
>TRBV24-1|-|-|TRBJ2-3
CATSRSGGTDTQYF
TGTGCCACCAGTCGTTCAGGGGGCACAGATACGCAGTATTTT
>TRBV28|-|-|TRBJ1-1
CASIRLGEAFF
TGTGCCAGCATCAGATTGGGTGAAGCTTTCTTT
>TRBV27|-|-|TRBJ2-6
CASRGGEHSGANVLTF
TGTGCCAGCAGGGGCGGGGAACACTCTGGGGCCAACGTCCTGACTTTC
>TRBV6-2/TRBV6-3|-|-|TRBJ1-5
CASRRFTGMGNQPQHF
TGTGCCAGCCGTAGATTTACAGGGATGGGGAATCAGCCCCAGCATTTT
>TRBV6-2/TRBV6-3|TRBD2|-|TRBJ2-5
CASSNPQLAGGRETQYF
TGTGCCAGCAGTAACCCTCAACTAGCGGGAGGGAGGGAGACCCAGTACTTC
>TRBV23-1|-|-|TRBJ2-3
CASSQTPLPRVFTDTQYF
TGCGCCAGCAGTCAAACCCCCCTCCCCAGAGTCTTCACAGATACGCAGTATTTT
>TRBV7-2|TRBD2|-|TRBJ2-2
CASSFSAGGTGELFF
TGTGCCAGCAGCTTCTCTGCGGGAGGAACCGGGGAGCTGTTTTTT
>TRBV7-2|TRBD1|-|TRBJ1-1
CASSQAGGTGGKAFF
TGTGCCAGCAGCCAGGCGGGAGGGACAGGGGGCAAAGCTTTCTTT
>TRBV20-1|-|-|TRBJ2-3
CSVPGTPGIDTQYF
TGCAGTGTCCCCGGGACTCCGGGGATAGATACGCAGTATTTT
>TRBV7-2|-|once|TRBJ2-2
CASSPLKGRYTGELFF
TGTGCCAGCAGCCCCCTCAAAGGCAGATACACCGGGGAGCTGTTTTTT
>TRBV6-5|-|-|TRBJ1-2
CASSYNTGLEGYGYTF
TGTGCCAGCAGTTACAATACAGGTTTAGAGGGCTATGGCTACACCTTC
>TRBV29-1|TRBD1|-|TRBJ1-1
CSVKGTGGGNTGAFF
TGCAGCGTGAAGGGGACAGGGGGCGGGAACACTGGAGCTTTCTTT
>TRBV20-1|-|-|TRBJ2-3
CRARGGFTDTQYF
TGCAGGGCAAGGGGCGGGTTTACAGATACGCAGTATTTT
>TRBV27|TRBD2|medium-sized|TRBJ2-5
CASSLLRGGETQYF
TGTGCCAGCAGTTTATTACGGGGGGGGGAGACCCAGTACTTC
>TRBV25-1|TRBD2|few|TRBJ2-7
CASIAGGDHEQYF
TGTGCCAGCATAGCGGGGGGGGACCACGAGCAGTACTTC
>TRBV9|TRBD1|-|TRBJ2-7
CASSVTGQGAYEQYF
TGTGCCAGCAGCGTAACCGGACAGGGCGCCTACGAGCAGTACTTC
>TRBV18|TRBD1|-|TRBJ1-6
CASSPDRGEPLHF
TGTGCCAGCTCACCAGACAGGGGTGAGCCCCTCCACTTT
>TRBV4-1|-|-|TRBJ1-3
CASSLIQGGGNTIYF
TGCGCCAGCAGCCTAATACAGGGAGGAGGAAACACCATATATTTT